The 14 T cell receptor beta chains below all came from one sample that was sequenced in a study of blood T cell repertoires in COVID-19 (dated by TCRdb to 2019 to 2021). Library creation used the immunoSEQ multiplex PCR assay. TCRdb obtained this table from immuneACCESS and retained in-frame rearrangements with V and J assigned. These tables miss some clones; where compared with another copy, unresolved V genes account for less than half of the shortfall, and the remainder is unexplained. In all, the sample holds some 460,000 clones, and roughly 87% of those were seen once. 0.7% of the sample goes to the ten largest clones. The sequenced sample was PBMCs or T cells enriched from blood (not recorded which). The receptor source for this set is a woman aged 18-29 years who had recovered from COVID-19.

V usage is TRBV7-2 and J usage is TRBJ2-5; D unresolved. The V gene's germline CDR1 is SGHTA and CDR2 FQGNSA. The CDR3 totals 14 residues. The V end was cut by 5 bases, the J end by 7 bases, with 17 bases between. The chain's CDR3 is CASSPLDGRSTQYF. In nucleotides, the CDR3 is TGTGCCAGCAGCCCGCTAGATGGTCGTTCGACCCAGTACTTC.

The CDR3 reads CASSLAGGPKLADRTDTQYF. As DNA, the CDR3 is TGCGCCAGCAGCTTGGCCGGAGGGCCTAAACTAGCGGACCGCACAGATACGCAGTATTTT. V and J are TRBV5-1 and TRBJ2-3; TRBD2 matches at 8 bases. The CDR3 runs 20 residues. Germline V gene sequence: CDR1 SGHRS, CDR2 YFSETQ. J lost 1 base, V lost 0 bases, and 16 bases had no gene match.

This clone was detected only a few times. The rearrangement links TRBV7-9 to TRBJ1-6; tentatively, D is TRBD1 (6 bases). V shed 1 base and J shed 13 bases, with 11 bases lying between them. Germline CDR1 SEHNR, CDR2 FQNEAQ (reference sequence). CDR3 length: 13 amino acids. The chain's CDR3 is CASSLEGGSPLHF. CDR3 nucleotide sequence: TGTGCCAGCAGCTTAGAGGGGGGGTCTCCCCTCCACTTT.

The V gene is TRBV28, the J gene TRBJ1-2; 8 bases match TRBD1. There are 12 residues in the CDR3. Trimming removed 10 bases from V and 3 bases from J; junction bases left unmatched: 4. Germline lookup yields CDR1 MDHEN and CDR2 SYDVKM. The CDR3 is CATVTGDYGYTF. In nucleotides, the CDR3 is TGTGCCACCGTGACAGGGGACTATGGCTACACCTTC.

This clone was counted once. The junction shows a germline mismatch at one end, possibly a read error. The V call is TRBV30, the J call TRBJ2-7, with D tentatively TRBD2 (5 bases). The germline gives CDR1 GTSNPN, CDR2 SVGIG (reference sequence). The CDR3 runs 13 residues. The CDR3 loop is CAWSVRRASSRDF. The CDR3 region has the DNA TGTGCCTGGAGTGTTCGCCGGGCCTCCTCGCGGGACTTC. Full variable domain (remainder filled in from reference TRBV30 and TRBJ2-7): SQTIHQWPATLVQPVGSPLSLECTVEGTSNPNLYWYRQAAGRGLQLLFYSVGIGQISSEVPQNLSASRPQDRQFILSSKKLLLSDSGFYLCAWSVRRASSRDFGPGTRLTVT.

The chain links TRBV28 to TRBJ2-1, with 12 bases that match TRBD1. This CDR3 region has 16 residues. V dropped 0 bases and J dropped 8; count of bases not matched to a gene: 5. In germline, CDR1 is MDHEN, CDR2 SYDVKM. For the CDR3, the DNA is TGTGCCAGCAGTTTATGGGGGGGACAGGGGGCCTATGAGCAGTTCTTC. The encoded protein is CASSLWGGQGAYEQFF.

The chain carries TRBV11-2 and TRBJ2-1; D possibly corresponds to TRBD2 (5 bases). The CDR3 consists of 13 residues. The germline CDR1 and CDR2 sequences are SGHAT and FQNNGV. The V end was cut by 5 bases, the J end by 10 bases, with 15 bases between. CDR3 protein: CASSPRNRREQFF. The CDR3 bases are TGTGCCAGCAGCCCACGCAACCGGAGGGAGCAGTTCTTC. Based on the CDR3 plus reference TRBV11-2 and TRBJ2-1, the full variable domain is EAGVAQSPRYKIIEKRQSVAFWCNPISGHATLYWYQQILGQGPKLLIQFQNNGVVDDSQLPKDRFSAERLKGVDSTLKIQPAKLEDSAVYLCASSPRNRREQFFGPGTRLTVL.

This clone has only a few counts. The V and J genes are TRBV29-1 and TRBJ1-4; TRBD1 matches at 8 bases. Germline CDR1 SQVTM, CDR2 ANQGSEA. V lost 4 bases and J lost 3; bases outside the gene matches: 10. The CDR3 spans 16 residues. The DNA of the CDR3 is TGCAGCGTTGCTACCCCACCGGGACAGGCTAATGAAAAACTGTTTTTT. It is translated as CSVATPPGQANEKLFF. Using reference TRBV29-1 and TRBJ1-4 for the parts outside the CDR3, the full variable domain is SAVISQKPSRDICQRGTSLTIQCQVDSQVTMMFWYRQQPGQSLTLIATANQGSEATYESGFVIDKFPISRPNLTFSTLTVSNMSPEDSSIYLCSVATPPGQANEKLFFGSGTQLSVL.

The rearrangement links TRBV5-5 to TRBJ2-3; 8 bases are shared with TRBD2. The CDR3 runs 18 residues. CDR1 SGHKS and CDR2 YYEKEE come from the germline V gene (reference sequence). After removal of 4 bases from V and 0 bases from J, the junction contained 13 bases not matched to a gene. CDR3 bases: TGTGCCAGCAGCCATGGACTAGCTTTCGCTTCTAGCACAGATACGCAGTATTTT. Translating gives CASSHGLAFASSTDTQYF.

This CDR3 is CASSPTGTFSSGNTIYF. Written as DNA, the CDR3 is TGTGCCAGCAGTCCCACGGGGACTTTCAGCTCTGGAAACACCATATATTTT. V gene TRBV27 combines with J gene TRBJ1-3; D is perhaps TRBD1 (5 bases). CDR3 length: 17 residues. The V end was cut by 5 bases, the J end by 0 bases, with 17 bases between. Per germline, CDR1 MNHEY and CDR2 SMNVEV (reference sequence).

This clone was observed a few times. This chain links TRBV3-1 (or the pseudogene TRBV3-2) with TRBJ1-2, with D tentatively TRBD1 (6 bases). V lost 4 bases and J 8 bases, leaving 20 bases between the germline ends. CDR1 LGHDT and CDR2 YNNKEL come from the germline V gene (reference sequence). This CDR3 region has 15 residues. CDR3 in DNA: TGTGCCAGCAGCCCGGAGGTGGACAGTTTGCGAGGCTACACCTTC. It translates to CASSPEVDSLRGYTF.

The chain links TRBV6-5 to TRBJ2-3, with 7 bases aligning to TRBD2. In germline, CDR1 is MNHEY, CDR2 SVGAGI. The CDR3 totals 13 residues. V dropped 7 bases and J dropped 4; count of bases not matched to a gene: 5. The CDR3 nucleotides are TGTGCCAGCAACACGGGAGGTGCAGATACGCAGTATTTT. It specifies CASNTGGADTQYF.

The gene calls are TRBV18 and TRBJ2-7; 9 bases agree with TRBD1. CDR3 size: 16 residues. Germline loops: CDR1 KGHSH, CDR2 LQKENI. V lost 0 bases to trimming and J lost 3 bases; unmatched junction nucleotides: 6. As DNA, the CDR3 is TGTGCCAGCTCACCACCGGGGACAGGGCGCGGCTACGAGCAGTACTTC. This gives the protein CASSPPGTGRGYEQYF.

The genes are TRBV30 and TRBJ1-4; the D gene is possibly TRBD1 (5 bases). This CDR3 has 13 amino acids. Per germline, CDR1 GTSNPN and CDR2 SVGIG (reference sequence). The V and J ends lost 2 bases and 5 bases respectively, with 9 bases between them. The CDR3, as DNA: TGTGCCTGGAGTCACAGGTTAAATGAAAAACTGTTTTTT. Residues: CAWSHRLNEKLFF. Full variable domain (outside the CDR3, taken from reference TRBV30 and TRBJ1-4): SQTIHQWPATLVQPVGSPLSLECTVEGTSNPNLYWYRQAAGRGLQLLFYSVGIGQISSEVPQNLSASRPQDRQFILSSKKLLLSDSGFYLCAWSHRLNEKLFFGSGTQLSVL.